This entry is about one T cell receptor beta chain. What antigen it recognizes has not been identified. There are no base qualities to consult, and no much larger clone falls within one base. The CDR3 sequence holds 15 residues, the cysteine and phenylalanine included. Only CDR3 DNA is held: 45 bases, read in frame from base 1. Germline trimming: 5 bases from V, 10 bases from J; junction bases outside gene matches: 13. CDR1 and CDR2 (SEHNR, FQNEAQ) derive from the germline V gene (reference sequence). This record belongs to a study of Ad26.COV2.S vaccination and SARS-CoV-2 variants (TCRdb year 2021). Regarding the complete study: Donors in the vaccine arm were drawn from COV1001, a multicentre, randomized, double-blind, placebo-controlled phase I-IIa trial testing Ad26.COV2.S in healthy adults. Ad26.COV2.S was administered intramuscularly at a dose of 5x10^10 or 1x10^11 viral particles, either as one shot or as two shots given 56 days apart. TCRbeta repertoire sequencing served as the tool for gauging how specific and how broad the SARS-CoV-2-reactive T cell receptors were following Ad26.COV2.S vaccination. The TCR-sequenced set comprised about 30 samples: approximately 20 Ad26.COV2.S vaccine recipients, 5 placebo recipients and 8 SARS-CoV-2 convalescent individuals. Trial participants were randomized into five groups of five: low-dose or high-dose Ad26.COV2.S given once or twice, or placebo on both occasions. Throughout the experiments and outcome assessment, investigators stayed blinded to trial group allocation. Broader findings and caveats from the paper: Comparable non-spike TCR breadth was observed between vaccine and placebo recipients, consistent with only spike being contained in the vaccine. The study was not powered to compare responses between vaccine doses or regimens. According to the authors, total T cell responses may have been underestimated by the TCR breadth and depth analyses. After vaccination, spike-specific CD8+ and CD4+ T cell responses were reported to show substantial breadth. Higher spike-specific TCR breadth was observed in Ad26.COV2.S recipients than in placebo recipients (P = 0.0014).

TCRbeta CDR3 regions were sequenced with the immunoSEQ Assay. After extraction, genomic DNA underwent amplification by bias-controlled multiplex PCR, followed by high-throughput sequencing. Turning to the authors' computational methods: Collapsing and filtering of sequences were performed to quantify the absolute abundance of each unique TCRbeta CDR3 region. Usable DNA was measured by amplifying reference genes present in all nucleated cells, and TCRbeta template counts were normalized to that usable DNA to estimate T cell fraction. Repertoire TCRs were annotated as SARS-CoV-2-specific when V gene, CDR3 amino acid sequence and J gene were exactly matched to a known reactive TCR set. The reference SARS-CoV-2 TCR set came from MIRA and was filtered for enrichment in COVID-19-positive ImmuneCODE repertoires, removing public or cross-reactive TCRs. Drawing on the MIRA antigens, annotated TCRs were analysed further at the level of specific ORF or position within ORF. Breadth was defined as the number of annotated unique rearrangements divided by the total number of unique productive rearrangements, and depth was defined as the summed frequency of the annotated unique rearrangements. Two-sided Wilcoxon rank-sum tests were used to compare TCR breadth between groups. As stored in TCRdb, this immuneACCESS dataset retains in-frame rearrangements with V and J assigned. A fraction of the clones does not appear; measured against another copy, unresolved V genes explain less than half of the discrepancy, and the remainder lacks a known reason. V, J and clone size derive from that table, while D and trimming were established from the DNA sequence. Recorded for this sample are about 400,000 clones; approximately 90% of them occurred a single time. The ten largest make up approximately 3.7% of the sample.

The intended sense of this specimen's treatment or condition label: 15 to 20 received Ad26.COV2.S at low or high dose, single or two shots; 5 received placebo; per-sample allocation not given. For vaccine and placebo recipients, repertoires were sequenced using samples collected on day 63 after the first injection. Cohort 1b enrolled around 23 adults aged 18-55 years at a single site in Boston, USA, between 29 July and 7 August 2020. Ad26.COV2.S was a replication-incompetent adenovirus type 26 vector expressing a prefusion-stabilized SARS-CoV-2 spike protein from the original Wuhan strain. The sequenced sample was peripheral blood, obtained in a trial of Ad26.COV2.S vaccine versus placebo. The chain is encoded by TRBV7-9 joined to TRBJ2-1; 8 of the junction bases match TRBD1. This TCR was sampled from a person between 18 and 59 years old who received the Ad26.COV2.S COVID-19 vaccine or a placebo. In nucleotide form, the sequence is TGTGCCAGCAGCCTTTGGGGGAGCCAGGGGGCGGAGCAGTTCTTC. It codes for CASSLWGSQGAEQFF.